A single sample is the source of the 7 T cell receptor beta chains below, sequenced in a study of T cell repertoires in cytomegalovirus infection. MiXCR, run by TCRdb on the reads, gives a single entry per CDR3 protein. There are fewer than 900,000 distinct CDR3 sequences in the sample; around 29% occur only once, and roughly 13% lies in the top ten. Their cognate antigens are unknown. Sequenced here: cultured CD8+ T cells from PBMCs, sampled from culture after CMV antigen stimulation. The receptors shown here come from a human donor in good health (CMV status not recorded). Some clones in this sample may be carry-over from other donors' samples.

This clonotype was picked up many times. The genes are TRBV5-4 and TRBJ2-2, with 12 bases that match TRBD2. V was pared by 2 bases and J by 5 bases, with 7 bases of the junction left unmatched. Germline CDR1 reads SGHNT; CDR2 reads YYREEE (reference sequence). This CDR3 has 17 residues. For the CDR3, the DNA is TGTGCCAGCAGCTTAGAACTAGCGGGGGGACGGACCGGGGAGCTGTTTTTT. Translating it yields CASSLELAGGRTGELFF. Full variable domain (remainder filled in from reference TRBV5-4 and TRBJ2-2): ETGVTQSPTHLIKTRGQQVTLRCSSQSGHNTVSWYQQALGQGPQFIFQYYREEENGRGNFPPRFSGLQFPNYSSELNVNALELDDSALYLCASSLELAGGRTGELFFGEGSRLTVL.

This clonotype has more than one count but fewer than ten. The chain has TRBV28 and TRBJ2-3, with 8 bases that match TRBD2. The ends lost 4 bases at V and 5 bases at J; junction bases unmatched: 11. This CDR3 contains 16 residues. Germline CDR1 reads MDHEN; CDR2 reads SYDVKM. For the CDR3, the DNA is TGTGCCAGCAGTTACCCGGGGGAGCGGGGGATAGATACGCAGTATTTT. This gives the protein CASSYPGERGIDTQYF.

The rearrangement joins TRBV9 to TRBJ1-1, with 9 bases matching TRBD1. This CDR3 region has 15 residues. The V and J ends lost 4 bases and 4 bases, in that order; junction bases with no gene match: 8. CDR1 is SGDLS, CDR2 YYNGEE, per germline. CDR3 sequence (DNA): TGTGCCAGCAGCTTCACAGGGGGCCCTGGCACTGAAGCTTTCTTT. It specifies CASSFTGGPGTEAFF.

The gene calls are TRBV5-6 and TRBJ2-7, with D possibly being TRBD1 (6 bases). This CDR3 region has 16 residues. The germline V and J ends were trimmed by 2 bases and 0 bases, with 15 bases remaining between them. The germline V gene has CDR1 SGHDT and CDR2 YYEEEE. This CDR3 is CASSLSPTGSSYEQYF. The CDR3 coding sequence is TGTGCCAGCAGCTTAAGTCCTACAGGGAGCTCCTACGAGCAGTACTTC.

The chain has TRBV27 and TRBJ1-6; maybe TRBD1 (6 bases). V gave up 4 bases and J gave up 10 bases, with 17 bases separating them. CDR1 and CDR2 (germline): MNHEY, SMNVEV (reference sequence). CDR3 length: 15 amino acids. The CDR3 spells CASSWGGPGESPLHF. The CDR3 DNA follows: TGTGCCAGCAGTTGGGGAGGGCCAGGGGAATCACCCCTCCACTTT.

The J gene is TRBJ2-6, the V gene TRBV6-2 or TRBV6-3, with D possibly matching TRBD2 (5 bases). CDR1 is MNHEY and CDR2 is SVGEGT in the germline V gene. V lost 1 base, J lost 4 bases, and 11 bases lay in between. The CDR3 extends over 16 amino acids. The CDR3 nucleotides read TGTGCCAGCAGTTACTTGCGCGGCGGGGGGGCCAACGTCCTGACTTTC. This translates into CASSYLRGGGANVLTF.

This clonotype was counted between two and nine times. This chain connects TRBV4-3 to TRBJ2-4; D may match TRBD1 or TRBD2 (5 bases each). The CDR3 has 15 residues. Germline lookup yields CDR1 LGHNA and CDR2 YSLEER. V was pared by 3 bases and J by 0 bases, with 9 bases between. The CDR3 loop is CASSQGRVAKNIQYF. In DNA form, the CDR3 reads TGCGCCAGCAGCCAGGGGCGGGTAGCCAAAAACATTCAGTACTTC.